This entry describes one T cell receptor beta chain. Its antigen is undetermined. Germline CDR1 and CDR2: LNHDA and SQIVND (reference sequence). Trimming took 4 bases from V and 6 from J; bases not matched to a gene: 9. This CDR3 spans 16 amino acids. The data were obtained in a study of T cell responses to AZD1222 COVID-19 vaccine. Study-wide results and caveats: It was only after the peak T cell response that any repertoires were sampled. Dominant at 160-218 and 743-854, vaccine-associated CD4 TCRs also spanned spike.

Measured with immunoSEQ multiplex PCR; TCRdb has only the in-frame clones, and not every one. The repertoire includes 92,000 or so clones, roughly 88% of them detected once, and approximately 30% sits in the top ten. The material was peripheral blood, obtained on day 0 of AZD1222 vaccination. The source of this sequence is an adult in good health. The gene calls are TRBV19 and TRBJ2-2, with 9 bases matching TRBD1. The CDR3 loop is CASSNLRGQGAGELFF. The CDR3 region has the DNA TGTGCCAGTAGTAACCTCCGGGGACAGGGCGCCGGGGAGCTGTTTTTT. Drawing the rest from reference TRBV19 and TRBJ2-2, the complete variable domain is DGGITQSPKYLFRKEGQNVTLSCEQNLNHDAMYWYRQDPGQGLRLIYYSQIVNDFQKGDIAEGYSVSREKKESFPLTVTSAQKNPTAFYLCASSNLRGQGAGELFFGEGSRLTVL.